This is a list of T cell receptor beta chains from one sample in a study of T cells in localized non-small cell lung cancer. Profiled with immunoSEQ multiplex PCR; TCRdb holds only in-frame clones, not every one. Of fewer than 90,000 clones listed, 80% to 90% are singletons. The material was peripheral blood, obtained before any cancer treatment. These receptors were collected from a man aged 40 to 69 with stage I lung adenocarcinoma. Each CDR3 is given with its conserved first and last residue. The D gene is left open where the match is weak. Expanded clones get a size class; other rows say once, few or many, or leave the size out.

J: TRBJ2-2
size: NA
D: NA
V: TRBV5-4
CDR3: CASSKPGLDTGELFF
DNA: TGTGCCAGCAGCAAACCGGGTCTAGACACCGGGGAGCTGTTTTTT

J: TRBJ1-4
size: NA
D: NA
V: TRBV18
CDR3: CASSRQEYEKLFF
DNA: TGTGCCAGCTCAAGGCAGGAATATGAAAAACTGTTTTTT

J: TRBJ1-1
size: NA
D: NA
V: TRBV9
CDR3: CASSVGGSIATEAFF
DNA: TGTGCCAGCAGCGTAGGTGGCTCCATAGCCACTGAAGCTTTCTTT

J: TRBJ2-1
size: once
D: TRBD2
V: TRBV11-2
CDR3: CASSHRGDRAGGSLNEQFF
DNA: TGTGCCAGCAGCCACAGGGGGGACAGAGCGGGAGGGTCCTTAAATGAGCAGTTCTTC

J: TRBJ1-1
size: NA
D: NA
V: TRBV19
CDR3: CASSIWRGGNTEAFF
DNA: TGTGCCAGTAGTATATGGAGGGGGGGGAACACTGAAGCTTTCTTT

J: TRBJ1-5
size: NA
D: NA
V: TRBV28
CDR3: CASSLDGNQPQHF
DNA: TGTGCCAGCAGTTTGGACGGGAATCAGCCCCAGCATTTT

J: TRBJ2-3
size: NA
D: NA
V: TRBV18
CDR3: CASSPSAGIGTDTQYF
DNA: TGTGCCAGCTCCCCCTCCGCGGGAATAGGGACAGATACGCAGTATTTT

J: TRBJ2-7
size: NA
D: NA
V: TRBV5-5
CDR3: CASSFLGGTYEQYF
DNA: TGTGCCAGCAGCTTTTTAGGGGGAACCTACGAGCAGTACTTC

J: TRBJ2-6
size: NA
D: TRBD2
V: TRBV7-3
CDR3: CASTLGGAGANVLTF
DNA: TGTGCCAGCACCCTGGGGGGGGCTGGGGCCAACGTCCTGACTTTC

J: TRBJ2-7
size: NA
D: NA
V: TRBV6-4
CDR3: CASSDPPRDFYSYEQYF
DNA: TGTGCCAGCAGTGACCCACCTCGGGACTTTTACTCCTACGAGCAGTACTTC

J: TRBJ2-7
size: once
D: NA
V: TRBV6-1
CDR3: CANGRGSYEQYF
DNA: TGTGCCAATGGTCGGGGGTCCTACGAGCAGTACTTC

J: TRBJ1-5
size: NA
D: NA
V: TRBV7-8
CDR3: CASSLDIVLNQPQHF
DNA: TGTGCCAGCAGCTTAGATATCGTTCTCAATCAGCCCCAGCATTTT

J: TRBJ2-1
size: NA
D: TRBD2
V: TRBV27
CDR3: CASSLRLAGYNEQFF
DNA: TGTGCCAGCAGTTTAAGACTAGCGGGCTACAATGAGCAGTTCTTC

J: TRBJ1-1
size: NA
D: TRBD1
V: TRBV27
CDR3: CASSWGQPLNTEAFF
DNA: TGTGCCAGCAGTTGGGGACAGCCCTTGAACACTGAAGCTTTCTTT

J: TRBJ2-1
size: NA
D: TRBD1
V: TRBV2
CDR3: CASTRDRDRAVF
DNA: TGTGCCAGCACAAGGGACCGGGACAGGGCGGTCTTC

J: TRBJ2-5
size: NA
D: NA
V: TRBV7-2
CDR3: CASSPHPGTKETQYF
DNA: TGTGCCAGCAGCCCGCATCCCGGGACAAAAGAGACCCAGTACTTC

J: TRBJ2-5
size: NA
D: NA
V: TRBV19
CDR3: CASSIQGGETQYF
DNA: TGTGCCAGTAGTATTCAGGGTGGAGAGACCCAGTACTTC

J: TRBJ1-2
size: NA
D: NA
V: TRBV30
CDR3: CAWSVWGGELFDGYTF
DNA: TGTGCCTGGAGTGTTTGGGGGGGGGAGCTTTTCGATGGCTACACCTTC

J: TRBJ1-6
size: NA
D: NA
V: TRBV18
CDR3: CASSPRGDLGNSPLHF
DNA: TGTGCCAGCTCACCAAGGGGGGATTTAGGGAATTCACCCCTCCACTTT

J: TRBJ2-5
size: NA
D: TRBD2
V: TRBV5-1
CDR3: CASSATSGSMAQYF
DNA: TGCGCCAGCAGCGCGACTAGCGGGTCGATGGCCCAGTACTTC

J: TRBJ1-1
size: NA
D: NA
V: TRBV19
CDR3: CASSIGGGNTEAFF
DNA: TGTGCCAGTAGTATAGGGGGAGGGAACACTGAAGCTTTCTTT

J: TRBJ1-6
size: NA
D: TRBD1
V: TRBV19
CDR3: CASSPGLYRGSDSPLHF
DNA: TGTGCCAGTAGTCCCGGGCTTTACAGGGGCTCTGATTCACCCCTCCACTTT

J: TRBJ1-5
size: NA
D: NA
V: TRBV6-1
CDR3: CASSLGSHSNQPQHF
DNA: TGTGCCAGCAGCCTGGGTAGTCATAGCAATCAGCCCCAGCATTTT

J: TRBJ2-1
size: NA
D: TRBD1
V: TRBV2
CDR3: CASSDRQGAVNEQFF
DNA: TGTGCCAGCAGTGACAGGCAGGGGGCTGTCAATGAGCAGTTCTTC

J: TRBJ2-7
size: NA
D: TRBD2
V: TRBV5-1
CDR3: CASSELAGLNYEQYF
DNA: TGCGCCAGCAGCGAACTAGCGGGCCTCAACTACGAGCAGTACTTC

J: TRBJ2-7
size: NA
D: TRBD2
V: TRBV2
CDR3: CARSLAGGPASISSYEQYF
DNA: TGTGCCAGGAGTTTAGCGGGAGGGCCAGCTTCAATCAGCTCCTACGAGCAGTACTTC

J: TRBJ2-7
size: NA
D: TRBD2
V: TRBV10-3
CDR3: CAISGGIAGGPYEQYF
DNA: TGTGCCATCAGTGGGGGGATAGCGGGAGGGCCTTACGAGCAGTACTTC

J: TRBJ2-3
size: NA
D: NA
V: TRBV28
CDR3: CASREPGTRRRTDTQYF
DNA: TGTGCCAGCAGGGAGCCGGGAACTAGAAGGCGAACAGATACGCAGTATTTT

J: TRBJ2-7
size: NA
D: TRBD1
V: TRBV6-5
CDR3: CASRRTGWHEQYF
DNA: TGTGCCAGCAGAAGGACAGGGTGGCACGAGCAGTACTTC

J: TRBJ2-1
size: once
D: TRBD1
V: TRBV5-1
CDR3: CASSFTDREQFF
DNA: TGCGCCAGCAGCTTTACGGACAGGGAGCAGTTCTTC

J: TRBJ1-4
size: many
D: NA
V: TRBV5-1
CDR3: CASSADRFHEKLFF
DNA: TGCGCCAGCAGCGCTGACAGGTTTCACGAAAAACTGTTTTTT

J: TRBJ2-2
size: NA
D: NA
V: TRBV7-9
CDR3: CASSLDYTGELFF
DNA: TGTGCCAGCAGCTTAGACTACACCGGGGAGCTGTTTTTT

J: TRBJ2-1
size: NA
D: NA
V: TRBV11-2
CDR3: CASSLERDNEQFF
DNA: TGTGCCAGCAGCTTAGAGCGAGACAATGAGCAGTTCTTC

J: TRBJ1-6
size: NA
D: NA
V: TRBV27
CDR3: CASSIQGLQSPLHF
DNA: TGTGCCAGCAGTATACAGGGTTTGCAATCACCCCTCCACTTT

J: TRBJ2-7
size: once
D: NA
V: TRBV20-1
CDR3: CSARAPTEQYF
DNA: TGCAGTGCTAGAGCACCTACCGAGCAGTACTTC

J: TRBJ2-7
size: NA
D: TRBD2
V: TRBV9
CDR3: CASSISGSKYGEQYF
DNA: TGTGCCAGCAGCATCAGCGGGAGCAAATATGGCGAGCAGTACTTC

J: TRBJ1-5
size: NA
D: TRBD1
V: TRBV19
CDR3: CASSTLGAGGATNQPQHF
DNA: TGTGCCAGTAGTACCCTCGGGGCAGGGGGCGCGACCAATCAGCCCCAGCATTTT

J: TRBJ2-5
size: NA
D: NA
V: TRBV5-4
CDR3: CASSLWDQETQYF
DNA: TGTGCCAGCAGCTTGTGGGATCAAGAGACCCAGTACTTC

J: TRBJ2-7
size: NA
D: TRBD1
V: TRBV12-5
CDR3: CASGLPPTGGTLGFYEQYF
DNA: TGTGCTAGTGGTTTGCCACCTACAGGGGGCACACTAGGGTTCTACGAGCAGTACTTC

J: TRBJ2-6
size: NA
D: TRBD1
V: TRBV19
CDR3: CASSMVSGTGTTGANVLTF
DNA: TGTGCCAGTAGTATGGTTTCTGGGACAGGCACCACTGGGGCCAACGTCCTGACTTTC